Following are 24 T cell receptor beta chains from one sample sequenced in a study of CD8+ T cells in alopecia areata. The treatment here: oral pan-JAK inhibitor, 5-10 mg twice daily. cDNA prepared by RNA extraction and subsequent reverse transcription served as the template for sequencing. The repertoire was sequenced with immunoSEQ multiplex PCR; TCRdb's copy has only in-frame clones and lacks some. The table lists about 190,000 clones, about three fifths of them singletons, with less than 0.8% in the top ten. The material was CD4+ T cells sorted from blood, obtained at week 4, from a patient treated with tofacitinib. The receptors stem from a human donor with alopecia areata.

The DNA for the CDR3 is TGTGCCAGCACCCCCACCCGACTAGCGGGCTACAATGAGCAGTTCTTC. As protein: CASTPTRLAGYNEQFF. The V and J genes are TRBV27 and TRBJ2-1; 10 bases map to TRBD2. V shed 7 bases, J shed 3 bases, and the junction held 9 bases outside the gene matches. Germline CDR1 reads MNHEY; CDR2 reads SMNVEV (reference sequence). The CDR3 totals 16 residues.

The J gene is TRBJ2-7, the V gene TRBV6-5; 14 nucleotides line up with TRBD2. The ends lost 5 bases at V and 6 bases at J; junction bases unmatched: 6. This CDR3 has 15 residues. The germline gives CDR1 MNHEY, CDR2 SVGAGI. CDR3 DNA: TGTGCCAGCAGTCCCTTCGGGACTAGCGGGAGCGAGCAGTACTTC. As protein: CASSPFGTSGSEQYF.

V usage is TRBV29-1 and J usage is TRBJ2-7; TRBD1 agrees at 8 bases. Germline trimming cut 1 base from V and 3 bases from J; bases unmatched to any gene: 11. From germline, CDR1 is SQVTM and CDR2 ANQGSEA. This CDR3 is built from 16 residues. The CDR3 spells CSVEARIGTGVYEQYF. The CDR3 DNA follows: TGCAGCGTTGAAGCTCGGATAGGGACAGGAGTCTACGAGCAGTACTTC.

This rearrangement joins TRBV18 to TRBJ2-5; D gene unclear. The V end was cut by 3 bases, the J end by 5 bases, with 10 bases between. This CDR3 has 13 amino acids. Germline V gives CDR1 KGHSH, CDR2 LQKENI. The CDR3 region has the DNA TGTGCCAGCTCACCTCTCGCCGGGGAGACCCAGTACTTC. Translating it yields CASSPLAGETQYF.

The V and J genes are TRBV2 and TRBJ2-1; D is unresolved. The CDR3 totals 13 residues. CDR1 is SNHLY, CDR2 FYNNEI, per germline. V was shortened by 3 bases and J by 6 bases, with 9 bases between the two germline ends. The CDR3 sequence: CASSDILPNEQFF. The DNA for the CDR3 is TGTGCCAGCAGTGATATCCTCCCCAATGAGCAGTTCTTC. Using reference TRBV2 and TRBJ2-1 for the parts outside the CDR3, the full variable domain is EPEVTQTPSHQVTQMGQEVILRCVPISNHLYFYWYRQILGQKVEFLVSFYNNEISEKSEIFDDQFSVERPDGSNFTLKIRSTKLEDSAMYFCASSDILPNEQFFGPGTRLTVL.

This clone was detected once. The V call is TRBV7-2, the J call TRBJ2-7; 9 positions match TRBD2. V was pared by 5 bases and J by 0 bases, with 8 bases of the junction left unmatched. Germline CDR1 and CDR2: SGHTA and FQGNSA. This CDR3 is 16 amino acids long. The CDR3 loop is CASSRRSGSFSYEQYF. DNA of the CDR3: TGTGCCAGCAGCCGACGTAGCGGGAGCTTCTCCTACGAGCAGTACTTC.

This clone occurred once. This sequence joins TRBV6-1 and TRBJ2-3; 9 positions agree with TRBD1. V lost 10 bases, J lost 10 bases, and 9 bases stayed unmatched. This CDR3 contains 12 residues. Germline V lookup: CDR1 MNHNS, CDR2 SASEGT. The DNA of the CDR3 is TGTGCCACAAGAGACAGGGGGTTGGCGCAGTATTTT. This sequence encodes CATRDRGLAQYF.

This clone was detected only a few times. The chain carries TRBV5-1 and TRBJ2-2; no reliable D call. Germline CDR1 SGHRS, CDR2 YFSETQ. Trimming cost V 4 bases and J 6 bases, with 13 bases left between them. The CDR3 is 14 amino acids. The DNA of the CDR3 is TGCGCCAGCAGCCCCCACTTAGGAGCCGGGGAGCTGTTTTTT. Amino acid sequence: CASSPHLGAGELFF.

This clone showed up just once. The rearrangement joins TRBV7-3 to TRBJ1-1, with 7 positions matching TRBD1. Germline lookup yields CDR1 SGHTA and CDR2 FQGTGA. This CDR3 is 14 amino acids long. V trimming: 3 bases; J trimming: 2 bases; junction bases outside the gene matches: 3. DNA of the CDR3: TGTGCCAGCAGCTTGTCAGGGGGAAACACTGAAGCTTTCTTT. As protein: CASSLSGGNTEAFF.

The genes are TRBV29-1 and TRBJ2-3; 7 bases fit TRBD2. Germline CDR1 reads SQVTM; CDR2 reads ANQGSEA. This CDR3 spans 13 amino acids. V shed 7 bases, J shed 8 bases, and the junction held 12 bases outside the gene matches. CDR3 loop: CSEVREARGTQYF. As DNA, the CDR3 is TGCAGCGAGGTCCGGGAGGCACGAGGTACGCAGTATTTT.

V gene TRBV5-1 combines with J gene TRBJ1-5; D perhaps matches TRBD1 (6 bases). This CDR3 spans 15 amino acids. V lost 0 bases and J 0 bases, leaving 7 bases between the germline ends. From germline, CDR1 is SGHRS and CDR2 YFSETQ. The CDR3 DNA is TGCGCCAGCAGCTTGGAAGGGGGTAGCAATCAGCCCCAGCATTTT. Translation: CASSLEGGSNQPQHF.

V gene TRBV30 combines with J gene TRBJ2-6; D is undetermined. Looked up from germline, CDR1 is GTSNPN and CDR2 is SVGIG (reference sequence). This CDR3 comprises 15 residues. Trimming removed 0 bases from V and 4 bases from J, with 10 bases in between. As DNA, the CDR3 is TGTGCCTGGAGTGTACAAGGTTCCGGGGCCAACGTCCTGACTTTC. Translating gives CAWSVQGSGANVLTF. The entire variable domain, with the rest obtained from reference TRBV30 and TRBJ2-6, is as follows: SQTIHQWPATLVQPVGSPLSLECTVEGTSNPNLYWYRQAAGRGLQLLFYSVGIGQISSEVPQNLSASRPQDRQFILSSKKLLLSDSGFYLCAWSVQGSGANVLTFGAGSRLTVL.

The V call is TRBV18, the J call TRBJ2-7, with D possibly matching TRBD1 (6 bases). CDR3 length: 16 residues. Per the germline V gene, CDR1 is KGHSH and CDR2 is LQKENI. V lost 1 base to trimming and J lost 0 bases, with 13 bases between them. CDR3 residues: CASSPRPGEGSYEQYF. As DNA, the CDR3 is TGTGCCAGCTCACCACGTCCAGGGGAAGGCTCCTACGAGCAGTACTTC.

This clone was seen a handful of times. The gene calls are TRBV11-2 and TRBJ1-2; D is unclear. The CDR3 loop spans 16 amino acids. V dropped 5 bases and J dropped 5 bases, with 21 bases sitting between them. Germline V gives CDR1 SGHAT, CDR2 FQNNGV. The CDR3 region has the DNA TGTGCCAGCAGCCCCAGCCGGGGAGCAGTCCCGTATGGCTACACCTTC. This sequence encodes CASSPSRGAVPYGYTF.

The chain uses TRBV7-2 and TRBJ2-3, with 15 bases that match TRBD2. J lost 5 bases, V lost 3 bases, and 3 bases had no gene match. Germline CDR1 and CDR2: SGHTA and FQGNSA. The CDR3 spans 16 residues. This CDR3 is CASSFGLAGGIDTQYF. Written as DNA, the CDR3 is TGTGCCAGCAGCTTTGGACTAGCGGGAGGGATAGATACGCAGTATTTT.

In regard to this clone: This sample also contains other DNA sequences that code for the same CDR3. The chain employs TRBV18 and TRBJ1-1, with D uncertain. From germline, CDR1 is KGHSH and CDR2 LQKENI. The ends were cut back, 3 bases at V and 4 bases at J, with 3 bases in the middle. This CDR3 is built from 11 residues. CDR3 DNA sequence: TGTGCCAGCTCACCGGGCACTGAAGCTTTCTTT. Translating gives CASSPGTEAFF.

Only a few counts were recorded for this clone. The chain links TRBV29-1 to TRBJ2-3; 12 bases fit TRBD2. Per the germline V gene, CDR1 is SQVTM and CDR2 is ANQGSEA. There are 15 residues in the CDR3. Germline trimming cut 1 base from V and 3 bases from J; bases unmatched to any gene: 2. Here the CDR3 reads CSVEGTSGKTDTQYF. For the CDR3, the DNA is TGCAGCGTTGAAGGGACTAGCGGGAAAACAGATACGCAGTATTTT.

The V gene is TRBV30, the J gene TRBJ2-1; D may be TRBD2 (5 bases). Germline assignment: CDR1 GTSNPN and CDR2 SVGIG (reference sequence). The CDR3 runs to 11 residues. Deletions cut 5 bases from V and 8 bases from J, with 10 bases between. DNA of the CDR3: TGTGCCTGGGCTCCCGGGGATGAGCAGTTCTTC. Translated, it gives CAWAPGDEQFF.

This clone was observed a single time. V usage is TRBV5-1 and J usage is TRBJ2-2; D is undetermined. Germline V CDR1 and CDR2: SGHRS, YFSETQ. The CDR3 contains 16 residues. With 4 bases removed from V and 0 bases from J, the gap between germline ends came to 13 bases. CDR3 bases: TGCGCCAGCAGCCCGGTGGGGTCCGCGAACACCGGGGAGCTGTTTTTT. Encoded protein: CASSPVGSANTGELFF.

This clone was counted a few times. V gene TRBV27 combines with J gene TRBJ2-1; 13 bases are a match to TRBD2. Unmatched junction bases numbered 4, after V lost 5 bases and J lost 6 bases. The CDR3 is 15 amino acids. Germline V gives CDR1 MNHEY, CDR2 SMNVEV (reference sequence). The CDR3 DNA is TGTGCCAGCAGTCCTCGGACTAGCGGGAGCAATGAGCAGTTCTTC. Residues: CASSPRTSGSNEQFF.

This chain connects TRBV7-2 to TRBJ2-2; TRBD1 might be the D (6 bases). This CDR3 region has 15 residues. From germline, CDR1 is SGHTA and CDR2 FQGNSA. Trimming pared 6 bases from V and 0 bases from J, leaving 11 bases between. DNA for the CDR3: TGTGCCAGCAGTTTACAGGGATCGAACACCGGGGAGCTGTTTTTT. Translation: CASSLQGSNTGELFF.

The genes are TRBV30 and TRBJ2-7; D possibly uses TRBD1 or TRBD2 (5 bases each). Germline V gene lookup returns CDR1 GTSNPN and CDR2 SVGIG (reference sequence). The CDR3 extends over 14 amino acids. The ends were cut back, 3 bases at V and 9 bases at J, with 21 bases in the middle. CDR3 region: CAWRKGTQNRSQYF. CDR3 sequence (DNA): TGTGCCTGGAGGAAGGGGACGCAGAATCGGTCGCAGTACTTC.

The rearrangement uses TRBV9 and TRBJ2-7; 7 nucleotides match TRBD2. CDR1 and CDR2 from the germline V gene are SGDLS and YYNGEE. V was pared by 0 bases and J by 6 bases, with 9 bases of the junction left unmatched. This CDR3 has 15 residues. CDR3 in amino acids: CASSVEGGSRSEQYF. The CDR3 nucleotides are TGTGCCAGCAGCGTAGAGGGCGGGAGTCGGAGCGAGCAGTACTTC.

The genes are TRBV29-1 and TRBJ2-4; 8 nucleotides align to TRBD1. This CDR3 is 13 amino acids long. Germline V gene sequence: CDR1 SQVTM, CDR2 ANQGSEA. Trimming removed 4 bases from V and 14 bases from J; junction bases left unmatched: 13. As DNA, the CDR3 is TGCAGCGTTGGAGGGACAGGCATCCAAGGGGAGTACTTC. This encodes CSVGGTGIQGEYF. Using reference TRBV29-1 and TRBJ2-4 for the parts outside the CDR3, the full variable domain is SAVISQKPSRDICQRGTSLTIQCQVDSQVTMMFWYRQQPGQSLTLIATANQGSEATYESGFVIDKFPISRPNLTFSTLTVSNMSPEDSSIYLCSVGGTGIQGEYFGAGTRLSVL.